What follows are 8 T cell receptor beta chains derived from one specimen sequenced in a study of cytomegalovirus exposure and HLA in healthy donors. Method: immunoSEQ multiplex PCR; TCRdb's copy keeps in-frame clones and lacks some. The repertoire holds some 250,000 clones, with around 86% as singletons. The source material was PBMCs. These receptors were taken from a woman in her 30s in good health and CMV-seropositive.

The chain is built from TRBV6-6 and TRBJ2-1, with D hard to call. The CDR3 spans 12 residues. Trimming left V 0 bases short and J 8 bases short, with 5 bases between. Germline assignment: CDR1 MNHNY and CDR2 SVGAGI (reference sequence). As DNA, the CDR3 is TGTGCCAGCAGTTACTCTCGGTATGAGCAGTTCTTC. Translating gives CASSYSRYEQFF.

The chain has TRBV30 and TRBJ1-2; D is unclear. Germline V gene sequence: CDR1 GTSNPN, CDR2 SVGIG (reference sequence). The CDR3 runs 12 residues. The ends were cut back, 2 bases at V and 7 bases at J, with 11 bases in the middle. The CDR3 loop reads CAWSRGLGGYTF. In DNA form, the CDR3 reads TGTGCCTGGAGTCGAGGGCTCGGTGGCTACACCTTC.

The chain links TRBV11-2 to TRBJ2-1; D gene uncertain. The V gene lost 0 bases and the J gene lost 8 bases, with 14 bases spanning the gap. The CDR3 is 15 residues long. The germline V gene has CDR1 SGHAT and CDR2 FQNNGV. The CDR3 spells CASSLDQAGFDEQFF. CDR3 in DNA: TGTGCCAGCAGCTTAGATCAGGCCGGTTTTGATGAGCAGTTCTTC.

The V and J genes are TRBV28 and TRBJ1-2, with a weak D call TRBD1 (5 bases). V shed 4 bases and J shed 4 bases, with 19 bases lying between them. Germline V gives CDR1 MDHEN, CDR2 SYDVKM. This CDR3 is 16 amino acids long. The chain's CDR3 is CASSSTSGQLPYGYTF. CDR3 sequence (DNA): TGTGCCAGCAGTTCTACCTCCGGACAACTGCCCTATGGCTACACCTTC.

V gene TRBV9 combines with J gene TRBJ2-5, with 7 nucleotides matching TRBD1. Trimming took 0 bases from V and 1 from J; bases not matched to a gene: 0. Germline V gene sequence: CDR1 SGDLS, CDR2 YYNGEE. CDR3 length: 14 amino acids. Here the CDR3 reads CASSVGTGQETQYF. The DNA for the CDR3 is TGTGCCAGCAGCGTAGGGACAGGCCAAGAGACCCAGTACTTC.

V is TRBV27 and J is TRBJ2-1, with 7 bases lining up with TRBD2. V was clipped by 6 bases and J by 1 base; unmatched bases: 6. The germline V gene has CDR1 MNHEY and CDR2 SMNVEV (reference sequence). The CDR3 spans 15 residues. The chain's CDR3 is CASSPLAHSYNEQFF. CDR3 nucleotide sequence: TGTGCCAGCAGCCCACTAGCGCATTCCTACAATGAGCAGTTCTTC.

The J gene is TRBJ1-5, the V gene TRBV27; TRBD1 might be the D (5 bases). Germline-derived CDR1 and CDR2 are MNHEY and SMNVEV (reference sequence). Trimming stripped 2 bases from V and 6 bases from J, with 14 bases between. The CDR3 has 15 amino acids. CDR3 residues: CASSLNRGVRQPQHF. CDR3 sequence (DNA): TGTGCCAGCAGTTTAAATCGGGGGGTCCGTCAGCCCCAGCATTTT.

This clone appeared a single time. The chain is built from TRBV6-5 and TRBJ1-1; no definite D call. CDR1 is MNHEY and CDR2 is SVGAGI in the germline V gene. Trimming took 4 bases from V and 1 from J, leaving 7 bases between them. The CDR3 sequence is 13 residues long. Here the CDR3 DNA reads TGTGCCAGCAGTTTTACAGAGAACACTGAAGCTTTCTTT. This gives the protein CASSFTENTEAFF.